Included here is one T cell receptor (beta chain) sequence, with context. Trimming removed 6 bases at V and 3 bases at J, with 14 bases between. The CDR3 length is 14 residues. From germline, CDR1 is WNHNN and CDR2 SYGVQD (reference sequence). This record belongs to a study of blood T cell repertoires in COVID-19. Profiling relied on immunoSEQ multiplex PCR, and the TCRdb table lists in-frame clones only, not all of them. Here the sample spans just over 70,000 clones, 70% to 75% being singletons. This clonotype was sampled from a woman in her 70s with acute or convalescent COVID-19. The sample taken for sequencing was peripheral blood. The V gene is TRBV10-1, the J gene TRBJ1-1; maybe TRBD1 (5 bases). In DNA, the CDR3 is TGCGCCAGCAGCTTGGGGGGAGCTTACACTGAAGCTTTCTTT. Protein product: CASSLGGAYTEAFF.